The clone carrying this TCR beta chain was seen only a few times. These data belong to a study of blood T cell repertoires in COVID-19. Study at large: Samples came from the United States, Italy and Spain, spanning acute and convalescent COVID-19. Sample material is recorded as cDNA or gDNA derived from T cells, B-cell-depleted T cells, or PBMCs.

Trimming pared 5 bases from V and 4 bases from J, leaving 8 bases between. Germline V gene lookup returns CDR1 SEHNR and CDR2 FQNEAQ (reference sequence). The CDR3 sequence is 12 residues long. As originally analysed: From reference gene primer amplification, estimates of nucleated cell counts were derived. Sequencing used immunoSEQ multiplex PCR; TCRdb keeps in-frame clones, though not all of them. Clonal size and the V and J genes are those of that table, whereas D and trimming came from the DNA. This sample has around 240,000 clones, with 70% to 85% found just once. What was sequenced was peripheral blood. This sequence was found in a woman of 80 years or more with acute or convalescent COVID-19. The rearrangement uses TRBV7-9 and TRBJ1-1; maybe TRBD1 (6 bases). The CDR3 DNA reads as TGTGCCAGCAGCGCACAGGGCACTGAAGCTTTCTTT. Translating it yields CASSAQGTEAFF.